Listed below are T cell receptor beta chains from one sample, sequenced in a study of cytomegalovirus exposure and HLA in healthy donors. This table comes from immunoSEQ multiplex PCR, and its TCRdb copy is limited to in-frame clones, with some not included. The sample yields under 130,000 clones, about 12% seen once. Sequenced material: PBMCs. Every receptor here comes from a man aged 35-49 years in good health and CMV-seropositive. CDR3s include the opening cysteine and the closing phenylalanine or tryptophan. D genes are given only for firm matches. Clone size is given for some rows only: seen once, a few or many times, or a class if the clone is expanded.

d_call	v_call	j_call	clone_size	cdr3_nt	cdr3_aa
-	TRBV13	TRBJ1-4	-	TGTGCCAGCAGCTTAAGACTATCGGAAAAACTGTTTTTT	CASSLRLSEKLFF
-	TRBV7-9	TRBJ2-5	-	TGTGCCAGCAGCTTTGCAGGGGTTGGAGAGACCCAGTACTTC	CASSFAGVGETQYF
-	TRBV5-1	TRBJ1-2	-	TGCGCCAGCAGCTTGGGGACGGGAGGTACGGGCTACACCTTC	CASSLGTGGTGYTF
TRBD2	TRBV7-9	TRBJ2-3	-	TGTGCCAGCACCCCCGGACTAGCGACAGATACGCAGTATTTT	CASTPGLATDTQYF
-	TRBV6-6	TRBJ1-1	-	TGTGCCAGCAGTCGTATGCGGGGCTTGAACACTGAAGCTTTCTTT	CASSRMRGLNTEAFF
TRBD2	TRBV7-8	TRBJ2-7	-	TGTGCCAGCAGCTTAGCCGGGAGGGGAGACGAGCAGTACTTC	CASSLAGRGDEQYF
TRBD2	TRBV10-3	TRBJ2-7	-	TGTGCCACTGGCCGACTAGCGGGAGTAAGCGAGCAGTACTTC	CATGRLAGVSEQYF
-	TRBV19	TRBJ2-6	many	TGTGCCAGTAGTCTCGCAGGTCGCTCGGGGGCCAACGTCCTGACTTTC	CASSLAGRSGANVLTF
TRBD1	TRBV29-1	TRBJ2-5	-	TGCAGCGTTGAGAGGAGAGGGGGCCCCGAGACCCAGTACTTC	CSVERRGGPETQYF
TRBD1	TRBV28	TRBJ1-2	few	TGTGCCAGCAGAATTAATCCGGGACAGGGGGCGCGGGGCTACACCTTC	CASRINPGQGARGYTF
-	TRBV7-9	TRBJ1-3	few	TGTGCCAGCAGCCCGAGGACAGCTGGAAACACCATATATTTT	CASSPRTAGNTIYF
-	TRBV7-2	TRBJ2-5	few	TGTGCCAGCAGCCTATCGCCGGGACTCCGGGAGACCCAGTACTTC	CASSLSPGLRETQYF
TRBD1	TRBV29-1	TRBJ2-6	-	TGCAGCGCTGAGGGGGCGGCGGGGGCCAACGTCCTGACTTTC	CSAEGAAGANVLTF
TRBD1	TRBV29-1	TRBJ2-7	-	TGCAGCGTTGGACGACAGGGGGCGCTCCACGAGCAGTACTTC	CSVGRQGALHEQYF
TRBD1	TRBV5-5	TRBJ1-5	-	TGTGCCAGCAGCTCGGGACAGGGTATGAGTCTGGGTCAGTCCCAGCATTTT	CASSSGQGMSLGQSQHF